A selection of T cell receptor beta chains follows, all from one sample in a study of Ad26.COV2.S vaccination and SARS-CoV-2 variants. The method was immunoSEQ multiplex PCR; TCRdb's version includes in-frame clones alone and lacks a portion of them. The sample includes roughly 320,000 clones, over 75% of them seen just once. The sample consisted of peripheral blood, taken in a trial of Ad26.COV2.S vaccine versus placebo. Receptor source: a person aged 18-60 years who received the Ad26.COV2.S COVID-19 vaccine or a placebo. The CDR3 runs from the conserved cysteine through the conserved F or W. D genes are given only for firm matches. Part of the rows lack a size; the others show once, few, many or a class for expanded clones.

NA	TRBD1	TRBJ1-1	TRBV6-6	CASSYSRGQANTEAFF	TGTGCCAGCAGTTACTCGCGCGGACAGGCGAACACTGAAGCTTTCTTT
NA	NA	TRBJ2-5	TRBV30	CAWVGFGGVRETQYF	TGTGCCTGGGTTGGGTTCGGGGGAGTAAGGGAGACCCAGTACTTC
NA	TRBD1	TRBJ2-2	TRBV6-5	CASPEGQGDTGELFF	TGTGCCAGCCCTGAGGGACAGGGGGACACCGGGGAGCTGTTTTTT
NA	NA	TRBJ2-7	TRBV12-3/TRBV12-4	CASSLPPYEQYF	TGTGCCAGCAGTTTGCCCCCCTACGAGCAGTACTTC
NA	NA	TRBJ1-6	TRBV4-3	CASSPPGGTLHF	TGCGCCAGCAGCCCCCCAGGAGGAACTCTCCACTTT
NA	NA	TRBJ1-6	TRBV5-1	CASSLTDDSYNSPLHF	TGCGCCAGCAGCCTGACAGACGACTCCTATAATTCACCCCTCCACTTT
NA	NA	TRBJ1-4	TRBV5-4	CANPTSTNEKLFF	TGTGCCAACCCGACGTCAACTAATGAAAAACTGTTTTTT
NA	NA	TRBJ2-3	TRBV13	CASSWRGSTDTQYF	TGTGCCAGCAGCTGGCGAGGTAGCACAGATACGCAGTATTTT
NA	TRBD1	TRBJ2-7	TRBV18	CASSPGTGRYEQYF	TGTGCCAGCTCACCCGGGACAGGGCGCTACGAGCAGTACTTC
NA	NA	TRBJ2-1	TRBV5-4	CASNNRVLGNEQFF	TGTGCCAGCAACAACAGGGTCCTCGGCAATGAGCAGTTCTTC
NA	TRBD2	TRBJ2-5	TRBV9	CASTLGTSGTETQYF	TGTGCCAGCACCTTAGGGACTAGCGGTACGGAGACCCAGTACTTC
NA	NA	TRBJ2-2	TRBV7-3	CASSLNAGAGELFF	TGTGCCAGCAGCTTAAATGCCGGGGCCGGGGAGCTGTTTTTT
NA	TRBD1	TRBJ1-5	TRBV19	CASSIDRDVWPQHF	TGTGCCAGTAGTATCGACAGGGATGTGTGGCCCCAGCATTTT
NA	TRBD1	TRBJ1-4	TRBV15	CATSRPDRGLGEKLFF	TGTGCCACCAGTCGACCGGACAGGGGGCTTGGTGAAAAACTGTTTTTT
NA	NA	TRBJ1-1	TRBV7-9	CASSHPGQGNTEAFF	TGTGCCAGCAGCCATCCCGGGCAGGGCAACACTGAAGCTTTCTTT
once	TRBD2	TRBJ2-1	TRBV19	CASSTSGGRSYNEQFF	TGTGCCAGTAGTACTAGCGGGGGGCGGTCCTACAATGAGCAGTTCTTC
NA	NA	TRBJ1-3	TRBV27	CASRSTGNSGNTIYF	TGTGCCAGCAGATCCACAGGAAACTCTGGAAACACCATATATTTT
NA	NA	TRBJ1-1	TRBV5-8	CASNLEKARVNTEAFF	TGTGCCAGCAACCTCGAGAAGGCCAGGGTGAACACTGAAGCTTTCTTT
NA	NA	TRBJ2-7	TRBV4-3	CASSQDRGSFSYEQYF	TGCGCCAGCAGCCAAGACCGGGGCAGTTTCTCCTACGAGCAGTACTTC
NA	NA	TRBJ2-5	TRBV18	CASSPPGGETQYF	TGTGCCAGCTCACCCCCCGGAGGAGAGACCCAGTACTTC
NA	TRBD2	TRBJ2-7	TRBV20-1	CSASSGGAISYEQYF	TGCAGTGCTAGTAGCGGGGGGGCCATCTCCTACGAGCAGTACTTC
NA	NA	TRBJ2-7	TRBV19	CASSRDSAYEQYF	TGTGCCAGTAGTAGGGATAGCGCCTACGAGCAGTACTTC
once	TRBD2	TRBJ2-7	TRBV9	CASSVAGGNYEQYF	TGTGCCAGCAGCGTAGCCGGGGGGAACTACGAGCAGTACTTC
NA	NA	TRBJ1-2	TRBV7-9	CASSLPSAQRYGYTF	TGTGCCAGCAGCTTACCGTCAGCCCAACGCTATGGCTACACCTTC
once	NA	TRBJ2-3	TRBV5-1	CASSLQGHTDTQYF	TGCGCCAGCAGCTTGCAGGGGCACACAGATACGCAGTATTTT
once	NA	TRBJ2-4	TRBV25-1	CASSLAGANIQYF	TGTGCCAGCAGTCTGGCGGGGGCAAACATTCAGTACTTC
NA	TRBD2	TRBJ2-1	TRBV12-3/TRBV12-4	CASSLVGGTEQFF	TGTGCCAGCAGTTTAGTGGGGGGGACCGAGCAGTTCTTC
few	NA	TRBJ2-7	TRBV6-2/TRBV6-3	CASSYFPKTDRTFGYEQYF	TGTGCCAGCAGTTACTTCCCCAAAACCGACAGGACCTTCGGGTACGAGCAGTACTTC
NA	TRBD1	TRBJ1-5	TRBV30	CAWSPRQGLNSNQPQHF	TGTGCCTGGAGTCCTAGACAGGGTCTGAATAGCAATCAGCCCCAGCATTTT
NA	NA	TRBJ2-3	TRBV27	CASSQQGIGTDTQYF	TGTGCCAGCAGTCAACAGGGTATCGGCACAGATACGCAGTATTTT
few	TRBD2	TRBJ2-1	TRBV6-5	CASRQAGGPRNEQFF	TGTGCCAGCAGACAAGCGGGGGGGCCGAGAAATGAGCAGTTCTTC
few	NA	TRBJ2-3	TRBV19	CASSIARGPDTQYF	TGTGCCAGTAGTATAGCCAGGGGTCCAGATACGCAGTATTTT
NA	TRBD1	TRBJ1-3	TRBV10-2	CASRAGTERTTIYF	TGCGCCAGCAGAGCTGGGACAGAGCGGACCACCATATATTTT
NA	TRBD1	TRBJ2-2	TRBV5-8	CASSSRQGDTGELFF	TGTGCCAGCAGCTCCCGACAGGGGGACACCGGGGAGCTGTTTTTT
NA	NA	TRBJ1-1	TRBV5-1	CASSFQNEAFF	TGCGCCAGCAGCTTCCAGAATGAAGCTTTCTTT
NA	NA	TRBJ2-7	TRBV10-3	CAISPTGKAYEQYF	TGTGCCATTTCTCCAACAGGGAAGGCGTACGAGCAGTACTTC
few	NA	TRBJ1-2	TRBV2	CASNPEAGFRDYGYTF	TGTGCCAGCAACCCTGAAGCCGGCTTTCGGGACTATGGCTACACCTTC
NA	NA	TRBJ2-5	TRBV6-5	CASSYRLRTETQYF	TGTGCCAGCAGTTACCGCCTTAGGACCGAGACCCAGTACTTC
NA	NA	TRBJ1-1	TRBV6-1	CASSIEDWTSTEAFF	TGTGCCAGCAGTATAGAAGACTGGACGAGCACTGAAGCTTTCTTT
NA	TRBD1	TRBJ1-5	TRBV10-3	CAISGTGRQPQHF	TGTGCCATCAGCGGGACAGGGAGGCAGCCCCAGCATTTT